This T cell receptor (beta chain) derives from a study of cytomegalovirus exposure and HLA in healthy donors. Study-level information: The same platform used for the 650 to 850 first-cohort repertoires was also used for the 120 validation repertoires, as a later analysis reported.

TCRdb's copy holds only in-frame clones and misses some; the assay was immunoSEQ multiplex PCR. The sample shows under 200,000 clones, less than 95% of them seen only once. Notes on this clone: Its antigen is still unknown.

CDR3 length equals 17 residues. V shed 5 bases and J 1 base; nucleotides not matched to a gene: 5. The V gene's germline CDR1 is MNHEY and CDR2 SMNVEV (reference sequence). Study results and limitations: Across donors, most TCRs were seen rarely, yet some public ones were widespread. It was confirmed in vitro that a few of the CMV-associated chains were specific for CMV antigens.

The source material was PBMCs. The chain is built from TRBV27 and TRBJ2-7; 16 positions match TRBD2. This clonotype originated in a woman aged 18-30 years in good health and CMV-seropositive. This chain's CDR3 is CASSDQGLAGGSYEQYF. The CDR3 DNA is TGTGCCAGCAGTGACCAGGGACTAGCGGGAGGGTCCTACGAGCAGTACTTC.